Below are 25 T cell receptor beta chains sequenced from a single sample in a study of a mutant IDH1 vaccine in newly diagnosed glioma. Sequencing used immunoSEQ multiplex PCR; TCRdb keeps in-frame clones, though not all of them. In the table there are about 59,000 clones, around 90% of which are singletons. Noted time point: baseline, week 1 (first vaccination visit). Stated treatment: pre-vaccination baseline after standard-of-care therapy. This sample comprised PBMCs, obtained from a glioma patient treated with radiotherapy, temozolomide or both. These receptors originate from a man in his forties or fifties with glioma.

This clone was seen a single time. This rearrangement joins TRBV5-4 to TRBJ2-6, with D unclear. Trimming shortened V by 9 bases and J by 2 bases, and 9 bases separated the two germline ends. The CDR3 is 13 amino acids. CDR1 SGHNT and CDR2 YYREEE come from the germline V gene (reference sequence). This chain's CDR3 is CATMHTGANVLTF. The CDR3 DNA reads as TGTGCCACCATGCACACTGGGGCCAACGTCCTGACTTTC.

The chain couples TRBV5-1 to TRBJ1-1, with D possibly being TRBD1 (6 bases). Trimming removed 0 bases from V and 4 bases from J, with 7 bases in between. This CDR3 has 13 residues. Germline V gene data show CDR1 as SGHRS and CDR2 as YFSETQ. CDR3 in DNA: TGCGCCAGCAGCTTGGGGACAGCCACTGAAGCTTTCTTT. Protein sequence: CASSLGTATEAFF. The complete variable domain, with remaining parts taken from reference TRBV5-1 and TRBJ1-1, reads KAGVTQTPRYLIKTRGQQVTLSCSPISGHRSVSWYQQTPGQGLQFLFEYFSETQRNKGNFPGRFSGRQFSNSRSEMNVSTLELGDSALYLCASSLGTATEAFFGQGTRLTVV.

In DNA, the CDR3 is TGTGCCAGCAGCCAATCCTCTCCGGGACTAGCGGGGGGATGGAACACCGGGGAGCTGTTTTTT. This encodes CASSQSSPGLAGGWNTGELFF. The rearrangement joins TRBV4-2 to TRBJ2-2; the match to TRBD2 covers 15 bases. V lost 2 bases and J lost 1; bases outside the gene matches: 11. From germline, CDR1 is LGHNA and CDR2 YNFKEQ. The CDR3 extends over 21 amino acids.

This clone was observed a single time. CDR3 sequence reads: CASSDLGQGVTGELFF. The CDR3 nucleotides are TGTGCCAGCAGTGATTTAGGACAGGGGGTCACCGGGGAGCTGTTTTTT. This chain uses TRBV25-1 with TRBJ2-2; 10 positions agree with TRBD1. Germline lookup yields CDR1 MGHDK and CDR2 SYGVNS. With 3 bases clipped from V and 4 bases from J, the junction kept 5 bases outside the gene matches. The CDR3 sequence is 16 residues long. Full variable domain (missing parts from reference TRBV25-1 and TRBJ2-2): EADIYQTPRYLVIGTGKKITLECSQTMGHDKMYWYQQDPGMELHLIHYSYGVNSTEKGDLSSESTVSRIRTEHFPLTLESARPSHTSQYLCASSDLGQGVTGELFFGEGSRLTVL.

V gene TRBV9 combines with J gene TRBJ1-1, with D unresolved. CDR1 and CDR2 from the germline V gene are SGDLS and YYNGEE. The germline V and J ends were trimmed by 5 bases and 0 bases, with 11 bases remaining between them. The CDR3 has 14 residues. The CDR3 sequence is CASSPTNMNTEAFF. CDR3 DNA sequence: TGTGCCAGCAGTCCGACGAATATGAACACTGAAGCTTTCTTT.

The chain joins TRBV29-1 to TRBJ2-7; D is perhaps TRBD1 (5 bases). The CDR3 consists of 13 residues. The V gene's germline CDR1 is SQVTM and CDR2 ANQGSEA. V was clipped by 3 bases and J by 3 bases, with 12 bases between them. The CDR3 DNA sequence: TGCAGCGTTGAGCTTTCGACAGACTACGAGCAGTACTTC. Its protein product is CSVELSTDYEQYF.

The chain joins TRBV27 to TRBJ1-4, with D perhaps matching TRBD1 (6 bases). CDR3 size: 12 residues. V lost 8 bases and J lost 7, with 11 bases in between. CDR1 is MNHEY, CDR2 SMNVEV, per germline (reference sequence). CDR3 loop: CASGGGIEKLFF. The CDR3 DNA sequence: TGTGCCAGCGGAGGGGGAATTGAAAAACTGTTTTTT.

This chain uses TRBV7-2 with TRBJ2-7; maybe TRBD2 (7 bases). The V and J ends lost 1 base and 6 bases respectively, with 13 bases between them. Germline V lookup: CDR1 SGHTA, CDR2 FQGNSA. The CDR3 extends over 14 amino acids. The CDR3 DNA reads TGTGCCAGCAGCTTAGTCGGGGGGCCTAGCGAGCAGTACTTC. Translating gives CASSLVGGPSEQYF.

This clone was found a few times. DNA for the CDR3: TGTGCCAGCAGCTTAAGCGGTAGCAGTGATACGCAGTATTTT. Translating it yields CASSLSGSSDTQYF. V usage is TRBV7-3 and J usage is TRBJ2-3; no reliable D call. The CDR3 has 14 residues. Germline CDR1 reads SGHTA; CDR2 reads FQGTGA. Trimming shortened V by 1 base and J by 6 bases, and 11 bases separated the two germline ends.

This chain joins TRBV5-1 and TRBJ2-7; TRBD1 might be the D (5 bases). Between the trimmed V and J ends, which lost 0 bases and 3 bases, there was a span of 16 bases. CDR1 and CDR2 from the germline V gene are SGHRS and YFSETQ. CDR3 length: 16 residues. CDR3 loop: CASSLGGQPRDYEQYF. DNA for the CDR3: TGCGCCAGCAGCTTGGGGGGCCAGCCAAGGGACTACGAGCAGTACTTC.

This clone was counted only a few times. The V call is TRBV5-1, the J call TRBJ1-1; possibly TRBD1 for D (5 bases). Germline assignment: CDR1 SGHRS and CDR2 YFSETQ. The CDR3 contains 14 residues. Trimming cost V 2 bases and J 1 base, with 9 bases left between them. The CDR3 reads CASSFDGGNTEAFF. CDR3 sequence (DNA): TGCGCCAGCAGCTTTGACGGGGGGAACACTGAAGCTTTCTTT.

The chain links TRBV4-3 to TRBJ1-1, with unresolved D. In germline, CDR1 is LGHNA, CDR2 YSLEER. This CDR3 has 14 residues. V gave up 4 bases and J gave up 1 base, with 10 bases separating them. The CDR3 DNA is TGCGCCAGCAGCCCACTACTCCCGAACACTGAAGCTTTCTTT. It translates to CASSPLLPNTEAFF.

The rearrangement joins TRBV29-1 to TRBJ2-1; 11 nucleotides agree with TRBD2. The CDR3 length is 14 residues. CDR1 is SQVTM and CDR2 is ANQGSEA in the germline V gene. The junction had 6 bases not matched to a gene; V was cut back by 7 bases and J by 4 bases. The CDR3 DNA reads as TGCAGCGCTTCCGGGACTAGCGGTTACAATGAGCAGTTCTTC. It specifies CSASGTSGYNEQFF.

This clone has just a few counts. The J gene is TRBJ2-7, the V gene TRBV4-2; possible D gene TRBD1, 5 bases. The V gene's germline CDR1 is LGHNA and CDR2 YNFKEQ. Trimming removed 5 bases from V and 3 bases from J, with 17 bases in between. The CDR3 has 15 residues. The CDR3 coding sequence is TGTGCCAGCAGCTCCGGTGATGACAGCAGCTACGAGCAGTACTTC. It yields the protein CASSSGDDSSYEQYF.

The genes are TRBV19 and TRBJ2-1, with 12 bases aligning to TRBD2. Germline V CDR1 and CDR2: LNHDA, SQIVND (reference sequence). The V and J ends lost 6 bases and 3 bases, in that order; junction bases with no gene match: 3. This CDR3 spans 15 amino acids. CDR3 coding DNA: TGTGCCAGTAGCACACTAGCGGGAGGCTACAATGAGCAGTTCTTC. Amino acids: CASSTLAGGYNEQFF.

This sequence joins TRBV27 and TRBJ2-3; 14 bases are a match to TRBD2. V shed 3 bases and J 1 base; nucleotides not matched to a gene: 9. CDR1 MNHEY and CDR2 SMNVEV come from the germline V gene (reference sequence). The CDR3 runs to 19 residues. The CDR3 here is CASSFDPPTSGRGTDTQYF. In DNA, the CDR3 is TGTGCCAGCAGTTTCGACCCCCCGACTAGCGGGAGGGGCACAGATACGCAGTATTTT.

This CDR3 reads CASSYSGGAPRYEQYF. In nucleotides, the CDR3 is TGTGCCAGCAGTTACTCCGGGGGTGCCCCTCGCTACGAGCAGTACTTC. V gene TRBV6-5 combines with J gene TRBJ2-7, with D perhaps matching TRBD2 (6 bases). CDR1 MNHEY and CDR2 SVGAGI come from the germline V gene. Trimming pared 0 bases from V and 3 bases from J, leaving 15 bases between. The CDR3 is 16 amino acids.

This chain links TRBV7-9 with TRBJ2-1, with D tentatively TRBD1 or TRBD2 (5 bases each). The germline CDR1 and CDR2 sequences are SEHNR and FQNEAQ (reference sequence). This CDR3 has 17 residues. V lost 2 bases to trimming and J lost 9 bases, with 23 bases between them. The CDR3 sequence is CASSLIFDSALGGEQFF. The CDR3 nucleotides read TGTGCCAGCAGCTTAATATTCGACAGCGCCCTTGGAGGTGAGCAGTTCTTC. The full variable domain, in which reference TRBV7-9 and TRBJ2-1 provide the parts outside the CDR3, is DTGVSQNPRHKITKRGQNVTFRCDPISEHNRLYWYRQTLGQGPEFLTYFQNEAQLEKSRLLSDRFSAERPKGSFSTLEIQRTEQGDSAMYLCASSLIFDSALGGEQFFGPGTRLTVL.

In regard to this clone: The sample holds other DNA sequences that translate to the same CDR3. This sequence joins TRBV4-2 and TRBJ2-3; D gene uncertain. This CDR3 contains 13 residues. CDR1 and CDR2 (germline): LGHNA, YNFKEQ. V was trimmed by 0 bases and J by 3 bases, leaving 4 bases between them. In DNA form, the CDR3 reads TGTGCCAGCAGCCAAGACGGGACAGATACGCAGTATTTT. It yields the protein CASSQDGTDTQYF.

The chain is built from TRBV10-3 and TRBJ2-5; the D is unclear. V lost 0 bases, J lost 7 bases, and 9 bases lay in between. CDR3 length: 13 residues. Germline V lookup: CDR1 ENHRY, CDR2 SYGVKD. The CDR3 nucleotides read TGTGCCATCAGTGAGTCGGGTGTCGGGACCCAGTACTTC. Translation gives CAISESGVGTQYF.

The chain employs TRBV6-1 and TRBJ2-7; 7 bases align to TRBD1. The CDR3 contains 14 residues. The V segment lost 6 bases and the J segment 0 bases; nucleotides outside the gene matches: 5. The germline V gene encodes CDR1 MNHNS and CDR2 SASEGT. The chain's CDR3 is CASRGQLPSYEQYF. The CDR3 nucleotides read TGTGCCAGCAGGGGACAGTTACCCTCCTACGAGCAGTACTTC.

V and J are TRBV28 and TRBJ2-7, with D perhaps matching TRBD1 (5 bases). Looked up from germline, CDR1 is MDHEN and CDR2 is SYDVKM. The CDR3 length is 15 residues. V was trimmed by 4 bases and J by 4 bases, leaving 17 bases between them. The CDR3 loop reads CASSSPSGFVYEQYF. Here the CDR3 DNA reads TGTGCCAGCAGTTCCCCCTCAGGGTTCGTGTACGAGCAGTACTTC.

This sequence joins TRBV9 and TRBJ2-7, with D hard to call. Trimming cost V 4 bases and J 0 bases, with 8 bases left between them. CDR1 and CDR2 (germline): SGDLS, YYNGEE. The CDR3 has 13 amino acids. The CDR3 region is CASSRGSSYEQYF. The DNA for the CDR3 is TGTGCCAGCAGCCGCGGTAGCTCCTACGAGCAGTACTTC.

The V and J genes are TRBV6-5 and TRBJ2-3; maybe TRBD2 (6 bases). CDR3 length equals 15 residues. The germline CDR1 and CDR2 sequences are MNHEY and SVGAGI. V dropped 3 bases and J dropped 1 base, with 11 bases sitting between them. The CDR3 DNA sequence: TGTGCCAGCAGTTATCGGGGGATGGGCACAGATACGCAGTATTTT. Its protein product is CASSYRGMGTDTQYF.

The chain combines TRBV5-4 with TRBJ1-6; tentatively, D is TRBD1 (5 bases). Germline CDR1 SGHNT, CDR2 YYREEE (reference sequence). Between the trimmed V and J ends, which lost 0 bases and 10 bases, there was a span of 8 bases. The CDR3 contains 13 residues. CDR3 residues: CASSLAGRSPLHF. Written as DNA, the CDR3 is TGTGCCAGCAGCTTGGCAGGGCGATCACCCCTCCACTTT.